Sequencing of this TCR beta chain was carried out in a study of blood T cell repertoires in COVID-19. Trimming took off 4 bases at V and 0 bases at J, with 13 bases between the two ends. CDR1 is SEHNR and CDR2 is FQNEAQ in the germline V gene (reference sequence). This CDR3 spans 16 amino acids. Assay used: immunoSEQ multiplex PCR; TCRdb lists only in-frame clones, some missing. The sample has under 50,000 clones, 85% seen once; the top ten hold about 9.3%. The sequence derives from a human donor in a cohort sampled during active COVID-19. Sequenced material: peripheral blood. The chain couples TRBV7-9 to TRBJ1-3; tentative D call: TRBD1 (5 bases). CDR3 in amino acids: CASSSGTSSSGNTIYF. The DNA of the CDR3 is TGTGCCAGCAGCTCCGGGACTTCTAGCTCTGGAAACACCATATATTTT.